A selection of T cell receptor beta chains follows, all from one sample in a study of blood T cell repertoires in COVID-19. TCRdb's table, derived via immunoSEQ multiplex PCR, lists solely in-frame clones and lacks some. The repertoire holds over 250,000 clones, with roughly 87% as singletons. Sequencing was done on a sample of PBMCs or T cells enriched from blood (not recorded which). Every receptor here comes from a woman younger than 35 who had recovered from COVID-19. Each CDR3 is given with its conserved first and last residue. The D gene is left open where the match is weak. Expanded clones get a size class; other rows say once, few or many, or leave the size out.

J: TRBJ2-7; V: TRBV9; size: .; D: .; DNA: TGTGCCAGCAGCGCCGTTGACAGCTACGAGCAGTACTTC; CDR3: CASSAVDSYEQYF
J: TRBJ2-3; V: TRBV6-1; size: .; D: .; DNA: TGTGCCAGCAGTGATCGCGGCAGGGGATGGACAGATACGCAGTATTTT; CDR3: CASSDRGRGWTDTQYF
J: TRBJ2-7; V: TRBV7-3; size: few; D: .; DNA: TGTGCCAGCAGCTTAGGGCGATCTAACGAGCAGTACTTC; CDR3: CASSLGRSNEQYF
J: TRBJ2-4; V: TRBV7-2; size: .; D: TRBD2; DNA: TGTGCCAGCAGCTTAGCAAGCGGGAGGGCCATACACATTCAGTACTTC; CDR3: CASSLASGRAIHIQYF
J: TRBJ2-1; V: TRBV2; size: .; D: .; DNA: TGTGCCAGCAGTGACGAGTCGGGAACCGAAACCTACAATGAGCAGTTCTTC; CDR3: CASSDESGTETYNEQFF
J: TRBJ2-2; V: TRBV4-1; size: .; D: TRBD2; DNA: TGCGCCAGCAGCCAAGACTCGGTGGGACTAGCGGGAGCTTCTAAGGGCGGGGAGCTGTTTTTT; CDR3: CASSQDSVGLAGASKGGELFF
J: TRBJ2-1; V: TRBV15; size: few; D: .; DNA: TGTGCCACCAGCAGAGTACAGGCCTTATACAATGAGCAGTTCTTC; CDR3: CATSRVQALYNEQFF
J: TRBJ1-1; V: TRBV7-9; size: once; D: .; DNA: TGTGCCAGCAGCTTAAGGGGGGACTACGGGACTGAAGCTTTCTTT; CDR3: CASSLRGDYGTEAFF
J: TRBJ1-1; V: TRBV27; size: few; D: TRBD1; DNA: TGTGCCAGCAGACCAAACAGGGGGCTGAACACTGAAGCTTTCTTT; CDR3: CASRPNRGLNTEAFF
J: TRBJ2-1; V: TRBV7-3; size: few; D: TRBD1; DNA: TGTGCCAGCAGCTTAACCGGGCCGGGACAGGGGATGCTTGAGCAGTTCTTC; CDR3: CASSLTGPGQGMLEQFF
J: TRBJ2-2; V: TRBV18; size: .; D: TRBD2; DNA: TGTGCCAGCTCCCCCGGCGGGGGGGCCGAAACCGGGGAGCTGTTTTTT; CDR3: CASSPGGGAETGELFF
J: TRBJ1-2; V: TRBV25-1; size: .; D: .; DNA: TGTGCCAGCAGTGAATTGTCTGGCAACGGCTACACCTTC; CDR3: CASSELSGNGYTF
J: TRBJ1-3; V: TRBV18; size: .; D: .; DNA: TGTGCCAGCTCACCACCGGGTTTTGCGGGGGCGATCTCTGGAAACACCATATATTTT; CDR3: CASSPPGFAGAISGNTIYF
J: TRBJ2-3; V: TRBV4-1; size: .; D: .; DNA: TGCGCCAGCAGCCAAGATACAGGCTACACAGATACGCAGTATTTT; CDR3: CASSQDTGYTDTQYF
J: TRBJ1-5; V: TRBV12-3/TRBV12-4; size: .; D: .; DNA: TGTGCCAGCAGTTTGGCGGGGGGTCAGCCCCAGCATTTT; CDR3: CASSLAGGQPQHF
J: TRBJ1-1; V: TRBV7-6; size: .; D: .; DNA: TGTGCCAGCAGCGCTACCCAACAGGGTAACACTGAAGCTTTCTTT; CDR3: CASSATQQGNTEAFF
J: TRBJ1-1; V: TRBV5-5; size: .; D: .; DNA: TGTGCCAGCAGCTTGGTGGGTGGGTGGGGCGCGAACACTGAAGCTTTCTTT; CDR3: CASSLVGGWGANTEAFF
J: TRBJ1-5; V: TRBV2; size: .; D: TRBD1; DNA: TGTGCCAGCAGTAGGGACAGGGGGGCCGGGCCCCAGCATTTT; CDR3: CASSRDRGAGPQHF
J: TRBJ2-7; V: TRBV5-1; size: few; D: .; DNA: TGCGCCAGCAGCTTCACCGGGGACGAGCAGTACTTC; CDR3: CASSFTGDEQYF
J: TRBJ1-1; V: TRBV5-4; size: .; D: TRBD1; DNA: TGTGCCAGCCGTACCTTTGGACAGGGAATCGCTGAAGCTTTCTTT; CDR3: CASRTFGQGIAEAFF
J: TRBJ1-3; V: TRBV7-9; size: .; D: .; DNA: TGTGCCAGCAGCTTATACAGGGCTGTTCCTGGAAACACCATATATTTT; CDR3: CASSLYRAVPGNTIYF
J: TRBJ1-1; V: TRBV9; size: .; D: .; DNA: TGTGCCAGCAGCGAGAGCGGGGGGAACACTGAAGCTTTCTTT; CDR3: CASSESGGNTEAFF
J: TRBJ2-1; V: TRBV28; size: many; D: TRBD2; DNA: TGTGCCACCCTAGCGGGGGTGCTATTCAATGAGCAGTTCTTC; CDR3: CATLAGVLFNEQFF
J: TRBJ1-2; V: TRBV4-3; size: .; D: .; DNA: TGCGCCAGCAGCCAAGTTCTACTCGGACAGCTAAGCGGCTACACCTTC; CDR3: CASSQVLLGQLSGYTF
J: TRBJ2-7; V: TRBV15; size: .; D: TRBD2; DNA: TGTGCCACCAGCCCGAGGTCGCTAGCGGGGCTTTCCTACGAGCAGTACTTC; CDR3: CATSPRSLAGLSYEQYF
J: TRBJ2-7; V: TRBV4-2; size: .; D: .; DNA: TGTGCCAGCAGCCTAATGGCGGGCGCAAACTACGAGCAGTACTTC; CDR3: CASSLMAGANYEQYF
J: TRBJ2-7; V: TRBV28; size: .; D: .; DNA: TGTGCCAGCAGTTTGGAGGGGAACTCCTACGAGCAGTACTTC; CDR3: CASSLEGNSYEQYF
J: TRBJ2-7; V: TRBV11-2; size: .; D: TRBD2; DNA: TGTGCCAGCAGCTCCTCCGGGGGGGCGAGAGAGCAGTACTTC; CDR3: CASSSSGGAREQYF
J: TRBJ2-7; V: TRBV7-2; size: once; D: TRBD2; DNA: TGTGCCAGCAGCGCCCGGGGCTACTTAGCGGGAGACCCCATAGACTTC; CDR3: CASSARGYLAGDPIDF
J: TRBJ1-1; V: TRBV2; size: .; D: TRBD1; DNA: TGTGCCAGCAGTATACAGGGGTACACTGAAGCTTTCTTT; CDR3: CASSIQGYTEAFF
J: TRBJ1-1; V: TRBV18; size: .; D: .; DNA: TGTGCCAGCTCACCAACAGGGATACCCACTGAAGCTTTCTTT; CDR3: CASSPTGIPTEAFF
J: TRBJ2-7; V: TRBV5-1; size: .; D: TRBD1; DNA: TGCGCCAGCAGCTTAGGACCGGACAGGGTAAAGGGATACGAGCAGTACTTC; CDR3: CASSLGPDRVKGYEQYF
J: TRBJ2-3; V: TRBV7-3; size: .; D: TRBD2; DNA: TGTGCCAGCAGCAAACAAGCGGGAGATGGCACAGATACGCAGTATTTT; CDR3: CASSKQAGDGTDTQYF
J: TRBJ2-1; V: TRBV10-2; size: .; D: TRBD2; DNA: TGCGCCAGCAGCCGCCTAGCGGGGGAGGTCTACAATGAGCAGTTCTTC; CDR3: CASSRLAGEVYNEQFF
J: TRBJ1-1; V: TRBV2; size: .; D: .; DNA: TGTGCCAGCAGTGGAAGGGGTTCCGGGAACACTGAAGCTTTCTTT; CDR3: CASSGRGSGNTEAFF
J: TRBJ2-5; V: TRBV3-1/TRBV3-2; size: once; D: .; DNA: TGTGCCAGCAGCCAAGACACAGCAATCGAGACCCAGTACTTC; CDR3: CASSQDTAIETQYF
J: TRBJ2-1; V: TRBV2; size: .; D: .; DNA: TGTGCCAGCAGTGATGGGGGGTCCTCGAGGTACAATGAGCAGTTCTTC; CDR3: CASSDGGSSRYNEQFF
J: TRBJ1-4; V: TRBV27; size: .; D: TRBD1; DNA: TGTGCCAGCAGTTCCGGGACAGGGGCTGAAAAACTGTTTTTT; CDR3: CASSSGTGAEKLFF
J: TRBJ2-7; V: TRBV18; size: .; D: TRBD2; DNA: TGTGCCAGCTCACCAGGAGGCGGGAGCTCCTACGAGCAGTACTTC; CDR3: CASSPGGGSSYEQYF
J: TRBJ2-3; V: TRBV20-1; size: .; D: TRBD2; DNA: TGCAGTGCCAGTACTAGCGGGATAACAGATACGCAGTATTTT; CDR3: CSASTSGITDTQYF
J: TRBJ2-1; V: TRBV24-1; size: .; D: TRBD2; DNA: TGTGCCACCAGTGATTTCCGGACTAGCGGGCCCCCGGATGAGCAGTTCTTC; CDR3: CATSDFRTSGPPDEQFF
J: TRBJ1-1; V: TRBV6-5; size: .; D: .; DNA: TGTGCCAGCAGGAGGGTAGAAGCTTTCTTT; CDR3: CASRRVEAFF
J: TRBJ2-1; V: TRBV7-2; size: .; D: .; DNA: TGTGCCAGCAGCTTAGTCAGGGCCTCCTACAATGAGCAGTTCTTC; CDR3: CASSLVRASYNEQFF
J: TRBJ2-1; V: TRBV5-1; size: .; D: TRBD2; DNA: TGCGCCAGCATCCTTAGCGGGAGGCTATCCTACAATGAGCAGTTCTTC; CDR3: CASILSGRLSYNEQFF
J: TRBJ1-5; V: TRBV18; size: once; D: TRBD1; DNA: TGTGCCAGCTCACCGGGTAGTACCTCCGGACAGGGAAATCAGCCCCAGCATTTT; CDR3: CASSPGSTSGQGNQPQHF
J: TRBJ2-3; V: TRBV5-4; size: .; D: .; DNA: TGTGCCAGCAGTCCGAGACGCACTGGTCAACAGGGAACGCAGTATTTT; CDR3: CASSPRRTGQQGTQYF
J: TRBJ1-1; V: TRBV30; size: few; D: TRBD1; DNA: TGTGCCTGGAGTTCCCCGGGACAGGGGTTTCAGGAAGCTTTCTTT; CDR3: CAWSSPGQGFQEAFF
J: TRBJ1-1; V: TRBV7-9; size: .; D: TRBD1; DNA: TGTGCCAGCAGAAGACAGGGAATCACTGAAGCTTTCTTT; CDR3: CASRRQGITEAFF
J: TRBJ2-3; V: TRBV10-3; size: .; D: TRBD2; DNA: TGTGCCATCAGTCCGGGACTAGCGGGGTACACAGATACGCAGTATTTT; CDR3: CAISPGLAGYTDTQYF
J: TRBJ2-2; V: TRBV29-1; size: .; D: .; DNA: TGCAGCGCTGCTGGCAGTTCGAACACCGGGGAGCTGTTTTTT; CDR3: CSAAGSSNTGELFF
J: TRBJ1-2; V: TRBV7-9; size: few; D: .; DNA: TGTGCCAGCAGCTTAGAGGCGGCAGGGGCTAGGTATGGCTACACCTTC; CDR3: CASSLEAAGARYGYTF
J: TRBJ2-3; V: TRBV5-1; size: .; D: TRBD2; DNA: TGCGCCAGCAGCGCGGGACTAGCGGGGGCGGGAGATACGCAGTATTTT; CDR3: CASSAGLAGAGDTQYF
J: TRBJ1-1; V: TRBV4-3; size: .; D: TRBD1; DNA: TGCGCCAGCAGCCCGAGAAGACAGGGTAACACTGAAGCTTTCTTT; CDR3: CASSPRRQGNTEAFF